The 8 T cell receptor beta chains presented below share a single source sample, sequenced in a study of beta chain features in type 1 diabetes. All of the isolated RNA was reverse transcribed, so expressed TCRB transcripts were sequenced. Data came from immunoSEQ multiplex PCR; TCRdb stores just in-frame clones and leaves some out. The data show about 320,000 clones, around 13% seen once. Sequenced input: central memory CD4+ T cells from blood. The origin of the receptors is a man aged 25-45 years in good health.

The chain employs TRBV5-4 and TRBJ2-3; 11 bases are a match to TRBD2. Germline V lookup: CDR1 SGHNT, CDR2 YYREEE (reference sequence). Unmatched junction bases numbered 7, after V lost 0 bases and J lost 7 bases. The CDR3 totals 16 residues. The CDR3 here is CASSLDIAGGRHTQYF. CDR3 nucleotide sequence: TGTGCCAGCAGCTTGGATATAGCGGGGGGGCGCCATACGCAGTATTTT.

This clone was seen only a few times. The rearrangement joins TRBV7-2 to TRBJ2-1; D perhaps matches TRBD1 (6 bases). This CDR3 region has 13 residues. Germline assignment: CDR1 SGHTA and CDR2 FQGNSA. Deletions cut 4 bases from V and 6 bases from J, with 10 bases between. This CDR3 is CASSSGHGNEQFF. The CDR3 bases are TGTGCCAGCAGCTCGGGACACGGCAATGAGCAGTTCTTC.

This clone was detected only a few times. This chain connects TRBV7-2 to TRBJ2-7; 11 nucleotides agree with TRBD2. V lost 5 bases to trimming and J lost 5 bases; unmatched junction nucleotides: 17. This CDR3 spans 18 amino acids. Germline V gene sequence: CDR1 SGHTA, CDR2 FQGNSA. CDR3 nucleotides: TGTGCCAGCAGCGGACTATCTAGGGCGCTAGCGGGGGGCAACGAGCAGTACTTC. Translated, it gives CASSGLSRALAGGNEQYF.

The CDR3, as DNA: TGTGCCAGCAGCTTAGTGACTGGGAGGGCAATTCAAGAGACCCAGTACTTC. Translating gives CASSLVTGRAIQETQYF. The gene calls are TRBV7-6 and TRBJ2-5, with 7 bases identical to TRBD2. V lost 1 base, J lost 2 bases, and 10 bases stayed unmatched. Germline-derived CDR1 and CDR2 are SGHVS and FNYEAQ. The CDR3 is 17 residues long.

The chain employs TRBV9 and TRBJ2-1; TRBD2 is a possible D gene (5 bases). Per germline, CDR1 SGDLS and CDR2 YYNGEE. This CDR3 has 13 amino acids. V shed 1 base and J shed 8 bases, with 10 bases lying between them. In DNA, the CDR3 is TGTGCCAGCAGCGTATCGCCTAGCCATGAGCAGTTCTTC. Translating gives CASSVSPSHEQFF.

There are a few counts of this clone. The chain combines TRBV4-2 with TRBJ2-5, with 10 nucleotides matching TRBD2. Germline V gene lookup returns CDR1 LGHNA and CDR2 YNFKEQ. Trimming removed 4 bases from V and 5 bases from J; junction bases left unmatched: 4. The CDR3 consists of 14 residues. The CDR3 region has the DNA TGTGCCAGCAGCCTAGCGGGAGGAGTGGAGACCCAGTACTTC. Translation gives CASSLAGGVETQYF.

This clone was seen a few times. Other DNA sequences from this sample encode an identical CDR3 as well. The V call is TRBV20-1, the J call TRBJ2-3; D ambiguous. Germline CDR1 reads DFQATT; CDR2 reads SNEGSKA (reference sequence). The CDR3 has 11 residues. The V and J ends lost 3 bases and 6 bases respectively, with 7 bases between them. The CDR3 DNA follows: TGCAGTGCTAGCCTAAGCGATACGCAGTATTTT. Its protein product is CSASLSDTQYF.

This clone came up a few times. This chain links TRBV5-6 with TRBJ1-5, with no clear D. Germline V gene lookup returns CDR1 SGHDT and CDR2 YYEEEE. The germline V and J ends were trimmed by 1 base and 1 base, with 9 bases remaining between them. CDR3 size: 15 residues. The CDR3 is CASSLSRVSNQPQHF. The DNA of the CDR3 is TGTGCCAGCAGCTTGTCTAGGGTCAGCAATCAGCCCCAGCATTTT.